This T cell receptor beta chain derives from a study of blood T cell repertoires in COVID-19. Across the study: T cells, B-cell-depleted T cells, or PBMCs supplied cDNA or gDNA.

The assay was immunoSEQ multiplex PCR, and TCRdb's table has in-frame clones only and misses some. The sample holds around 160,000 clones; 90% to 95% are singletons and the top ten take under 2%. This clone was recorded only once. This receptor was identified in a woman aged 55-69 years with COVID-19, enrolled during active disease. Sequencing was carried out using peripheral blood.

Written as DNA, the CDR3 is TGCGCCAGCAGCGGGCGGGACAGGGGCACAGATACGCAGTATTTT. Translating gives CASSGRDRGTDTQYF. The chain joins TRBV4-3 to TRBJ2-3; 9 bases are a match to TRBD1. With 5 bases clipped from V and 1 base from J, the junction kept 4 bases outside the gene matches. Germline assignment: CDR1 LGHNA and CDR2 YSLEER. This CDR3 contains 15 residues.